The 28 T cell receptor beta chains listed next were all sequenced from one sample in a study of T cells in Graves' hyperthyroidism and ophthalmopathy. RNA transcripts provided the source from which TCR beta CDR3 regions were amplified. In the first-round RT-PCR of the TCR CDR3, the HTBI primer set was used. From the multiplex PCR reads, TCRdb called clonotypes with MiXCR, one entry per CDR3 protein. The sample has roughly 660,000 distinct CDR3 sequences, approximately 15% seen once. The sequencing sample was made of blood. These receptor sequences come from a man in his forties or fifties with Graves' hyperthyroidism.

The rearrangement uses TRBV7-2 and TRBJ2-3; weak D call: TRBD2 (6 bases). Germline values: CDR1 SGHTA, CDR2 FQGNSA. The V end lost 8 bases, the J end lost 2 bases, and 17 bases lay between the germline ends. CDR3 length equals 15 residues. The CDR3 is CASGGKVPATDTQYF. For the CDR3, the DNA is TGTGCCAGCGGGGGGAAAGTTCCGGCCACAGATACGCAGTATTTT.

Worth noting for this clonotype: This may come from a read error, since a much larger clone is one base off. The chain has TRBV18 and TRBJ2-5; 10 nucleotides match TRBD2. Germline-derived CDR1 and CDR2 are KGHSH and LQKENI. This CDR3 has 14 residues. The CDR3 DNA reads TGTGTCAGCTCACCTAGCGGGAGACCAGAGACCCAGTACTTC. Amino acid sequence: CVSSPSGRPETQYF.

This clonotype was detected ten times or more. The V and J genes are TRBV18 and TRBJ1-2; 7 positions agree with TRBD1. Germline trimming cut 5 bases from V and 2 bases from J; bases unmatched to any gene: 11. Germline assignment: CDR1 KGHSH and CDR2 LQKENI. The CDR3 has 16 residues. The CDR3 protein is CASSEGQNTRNYGYTF. Written as DNA, the CDR3 is TGTGCCAGCTCAGAGGGACAGAATACCAGAAACTATGGCTACACCTTC.

This clonotype was recorded at least ten times. The chain employs TRBV28 and TRBJ1-1; D ambiguous. The V gene's germline CDR1 is MDHEN and CDR2 SYDVKM. Trimming shortened V by 7 bases and J by 4 bases, and 16 bases separated the two germline ends. This CDR3 contains 14 residues. CDR3 residues: CASNQEVGVTEAFF. Here the CDR3 DNA reads TGTGCCAGCAACCAGGAAGTAGGAGTCACTGAAGCTTTCTTT. Using reference TRBV28 and TRBJ1-1 for the parts outside the CDR3, the full variable domain is DVKVTQSSRYLVKRTGEKVFLECVQDMDHENMFWYRQDPGLGLRLIYFSYDVKMKEKGDIPEGYSVSREKKERFSLILESASTNQTSMYLCASNQEVGVTEAFFGQGTRLTVV.

This clonotype was picked up many times. Here the CDR3 DNA reads TGTGCCAGCAGTGAAGCGGGGAACGAAGCCAAAAACATTCAGTACTTC. Translated, it gives CASSEAGNEAKNIQYF. V and J are TRBV6-1 and TRBJ2-4; D gene ambiguous. Trimming removed 0 bases from V and 0 bases from J, with 9 bases in between. Germline values: CDR1 MNHNS, CDR2 SASEGT. The CDR3 is 16 amino acids.

This clonotype has more than one count but fewer than ten. This chain uses TRBV29-1 with TRBJ1-2, with 8 bases matching TRBD1. Germline CDR1 and CDR2: SQVTM and ANQGSEA. V shed 4 bases, J shed 7 bases, and the junction held 8 bases outside the gene matches. This CDR3 is 13 amino acids long. CDR3 amino acids: CSVGSGGDGGYTF. DNA for the CDR3: TGCAGCGTTGGTTCAGGGGGCGATGGTGGCTACACCTTC.

This clonotype occurred many times. This chain links TRBV7-9 with TRBJ2-2; 9 nucleotides agree with TRBD2. V was pared by 5 bases and J by 4 bases, with 5 bases of the junction left unmatched. This CDR3 is built from 15 residues. In germline, CDR1 is SEHNR, CDR2 FQNEAQ (reference sequence). CDR3 sequence: CASSARRGGTGELFF. Written as DNA, the CDR3 is TGTGCCAGCAGCGCTCGGCGGGGGGGCACCGGGGAGCTGTTTTTT. Full variable domain (missing parts from reference TRBV7-9 and TRBJ2-2): DTGVSQNPRHKITKRGQNVTFRCDPISEHNRLYWYRQTLGQGPEFLTYFQNEAQLEKSRLLSDRFSAERPKGSFSTLEIQRTEQGDSAMYLCASSARRGGTGELFFGEGSRLTVL.

The table lists this clonotype with a few counts. The CDR3 here is CASSLVPGSAEAFF. The CDR3 nucleotides are TGTGCCAGCAGCTTAGTTCCGGGCTCCGCTGAAGCTTTCTTT. The chain combines TRBV7-2 with TRBJ1-1; D call uncertain. Germline V gene lookup returns CDR1 SGHTA and CDR2 FQGNSA. CDR3 size: 14 residues. The V end lost 1 base, the J end lost 6 bases, and 12 bases lay between the germline ends. Variable domain in full (rest from reference TRBV7-2 and TRBJ1-1): GAGVSQSPSNKVTEKGKDVELRCDPISGHTALYWYRQSLGQGLEFLIYFQGNSAPDKSGLPSDRFSAERTGGSVSTLTIQRTQQEDSAVYLCASSLVPGSAEAFFGQGTRLTVV.

This chain uses TRBV27 with TRBJ2-1, with 7 nucleotides matching TRBD2. Trimming cost V 3 bases and J 9 bases; bases outside gene matches: 11. In germline, CDR1 is MNHEY, CDR2 SMNVEV (reference sequence). This CDR3 region has 15 residues. Here the CDR3 reads CASSFGLAATSEQFF. CDR3 bases: TGTGCCAGCAGTTTTGGGCTAGCGGCCACATCTGAGCAGTTCTTC.

In this sample, this clonotype turned up many times. V and J are TRBV28 and TRBJ2-3; TRBD2 aligns across 10 bases. J was trimmed by 6 bases and V by 2 bases; bases with no gene match: 8. This CDR3 contains 16 residues. Germline values: CDR1 MDHEN, CDR2 SYDVKM. CDR3 DNA sequence: TGTGCCAGCAGTTTAACGCCGGGACTAGCGAGTGATACGCAGTATTTT. It translates to CASSLTPGLASDTQYF.

This clonotype was counted between two and nine times. The CDR3: CASSQRQGANEKLFF. CDR3 in DNA: TGTGCCAGCAGTCAGAGACAGGGGGCTAATGAAAAACTGTTTTTT. The chain joins TRBV6-1 to TRBJ1-4, with TRBD1 matching over 9 bases. Trimming removed 5 bases from V and 3 bases from J; junction bases left unmatched: 4. This CDR3 spans 15 amino acids. In germline, CDR1 is MNHNS, CDR2 SASEGT.

This clonotype was detected many times. This chain joins TRBV27 and TRBJ1-1; no firm D call. There are 14 residues in the CDR3. The V and J ends lost 6 bases and 3 bases respectively, with 14 bases between them. In germline, CDR1 is MNHEY, CDR2 SMNVEV (reference sequence). CDR3 DNA: TGTGCCAGCAGCGAAAATAGGGCTTACACTGAAGCTTTCTTT. This sequence encodes CASSENRAYTEAFF.

This clonotype was counted only a few times. The chain carries TRBV19 and TRBJ2-1, with TRBD2 as a possible D gene (6 bases). The V gene lost 5 bases and the J gene lost 4 bases, with 21 bases spanning the gap. From germline, CDR1 is LNHDA and CDR2 SQIVND (reference sequence). The CDR3 has 17 amino acids. The CDR3 DNA sequence: TGTGCCAGTAGTTCCTCCGGGACCTGGAGGGCTTACAATGAGCAGTTCTTC. As protein: CASSSSGTWRAYNEQFF.

This clonotype has just a few counts. The V gene is TRBV19, the J gene TRBJ2-7; perhaps TRBD1 as D (6 bases). Germline CDR1 LNHDA, CDR2 SQIVND (reference sequence). V lost 8 bases and J 0 bases, leaving 17 bases between the germline ends. The CDR3 consists of 15 residues. CDR3: CASSGWTVSSYEQYF. The CDR3 DNA sequence: TGTGCCAGTTCCGGTTGGACAGTGAGCTCCTACGAGCAGTACTTC.

In its sample, this clonotype was seen many times. The chain links TRBV2 to TRBJ2-3; 9 bases match TRBD2. The CDR3 runs 17 residues. Germline CDR1 reads SNHLY; CDR2 reads FYNNEI. The junction had 15 bases not matched to a gene; V was cut back by 6 bases and J by 5 bases. For the CDR3, the DNA is TGTGCCAGCAGGCTGGGTAGCGGGAGCTGGGAAGGAGATACGCAGTATTTT. It yields the protein CASRLGSGSWEGDTQYF. Together with reference TRBV2 and TRBJ2-3, the CDR3 gives the full variable domain: EPEVTQTPSHQVTQMGQEVILRCVPISNHLYFYWYRQILGQKVEFLVSFYNNEISEKSEIFDDQFSVERPDGSNFTLKIRSTKLEDSAMYFCASRLGSGSWEGDTQYFGPGTRLTVL.

In its sample, this clonotype was seen many times. The chain recombines TRBV7-8 with TRBJ2-1; D possibly corresponds to TRBD2 (6 bases). Germline V gives CDR1 SGHVS, CDR2 FQNEAQ. The CDR3 sequence is 13 residues long. V lost 0 bases to trimming and J lost 14 bases, with 14 bases between them. CDR3 nucleotide sequence: TGTGCCAGCAGCTTAGCGCGGGACGAGAGAGAGTTCTTC. Amino acids: CASSLARDEREFF.

The sample holds many counts of this clonotype. The chain combines TRBV29-1 with TRBJ2-5; D is undetermined. Deletions cut 6 bases from V and 1 base from J, with 18 bases between. There are 15 residues in the CDR3. CDR1 is SQVTM, CDR2 ANQGSEA, per germline. The CDR3 loop reads CSVNLGPSAQETQYF. The CDR3 DNA sequence: TGCAGCGTAAACCTAGGACCGTCGGCCCAAGAGACCCAGTACTTC.

The chain recombines TRBV27 with TRBJ2-7, with D perhaps TRBD1 (6 bases). The CDR3 contains 14 residues. Per the germline V gene, CDR1 is MNHEY and CDR2 is SMNVEV (reference sequence). The ends were cut back, 4 bases at V and 5 bases at J, with 15 bases in the middle. CDR3 region: CASSSTTGTNEQYF. CDR3 nucleotides: TGTGCCAGCAGTTCTACTACCGGGACAAACGAGCAGTACTTC.

This clonotype was observed many times. V usage is TRBV11-2 and J usage is TRBJ1-1, with 9 nucleotides matching TRBD1. V gave up 5 bases and J gave up 4 bases; unmatched junction bases: 14. Germline V gene data show CDR1 as SGHAT and CDR2 as FQNNGV. The CDR3 is 17 residues long. CDR3: CASSKFRQGVMSTEAFF. CDR3 DNA sequence: TGTGCCAGCAGCAAATTCCGACAGGGGGTTATGAGCACTGAAGCTTTCTTT.

This chain uses TRBV10-3 with TRBJ2-1, with 12 nucleotides matching TRBD2. CDR1 ENHRY and CDR2 SYGVKD come from the germline V gene. This CDR3 region has 16 residues. Trimming at V came to 2 bases and at J to 8 bases, leaving 7 bases not matched to a gene. CDR3 nucleotides: TGTGCCATCAGTGAGGGCGGACTAGCGGGACTGGATGAGCAGTTCTTC. Translating it yields CAISEGGLAGLDEQFF.

This clonotype was counted between two and nine times. The chain employs TRBV6-1 and TRBJ2-1, with 11 bases lining up with TRBD2. There are 16 residues in the CDR3. The germline gives CDR1 MNHNS, CDR2 SASEGT. With V trimmed by 4 bases and J by 6 bases, 8 bases remained unmatched. The CDR3 DNA follows: TGTGCCAGCAGTGTTAGCGGGAGGGCGCTTTCCAATGAGCAGTTCTTC. Translated: CASSVSGRALSNEQFF.

This clonotype was detected many times. J is TRBJ2-1 and V is TRBV27; D gene uncertain. Trimming cost V 6 bases and J 7 bases, with 19 bases left between them. Germline V gives CDR1 MNHEY, CDR2 SMNVEV (reference sequence). The CDR3 consists of 15 residues. This CDR3 reads CASSFTNIAVNEQFF. The CDR3 DNA reads as TGTGCCAGCAGCTTCACAAACATAGCCGTTAATGAGCAGTTCTTC.

In this sample, this clonotype turned up a few times. The J gene is TRBJ1-4, the V gene TRBV28, with D uncertain. The CDR3 is 12 amino acids. Germline CDR1 and CDR2: MDHEN and SYDVKM. Deletions cut 6 bases from V and 7 bases from J, with 9 bases between. This CDR3 is CASSLKGEKLFF. CDR3 sequence (DNA): TGTGCCAGCAGCCTCAAGGGTGAAAAACTGTTTTTT.

This clonotype was recorded at least ten times. The rearrangement uses TRBV7-3 and TRBJ1-6; possible D gene TRBD1, 5 bases. The germline V gene has CDR1 SGHTA and CDR2 FQGTGA. CDR3 length: 15 residues. Trimming removed 5 bases from V and 3 bases from J, with 11 bases in between. The CDR3 DNA sequence: TGTGCCAGCAGCCCAGGGAGGGGCTATAATTCACCCCTCCACTTT. Amino acid sequence: CASSPGRGYNSPLHF. Using reference TRBV7-3 and TRBJ1-6 for the parts outside the CDR3, the full variable domain is GAGVSQTPSNKVTEKGKYVELRCDPISGHTALYWYRQSLGQGPEFLIYFQGTGAADDSGLPNDRFFAVRPEGSVSTLKIQRTERGDSAVYLCASSPGRGYNSPLHFGNGTRLTVT.

This clonotype has a handful of counts. The chain couples TRBV20-1 to TRBJ2-1, with 9 bases identical to TRBD2. Per the germline V gene, CDR1 is DFQATT and CDR2 is SNEGSKA (reference sequence). The trim removed 0 bases at V and 2 bases at J, leaving 8 bases unmatched. The CDR3 is made up of 17 amino acids. The CDR3 loop reads CSARDLSGSGTYNEQFF. The DNA for the CDR3 is TGCAGTGCTAGAGACCTTAGCGGGAGCGGGACCTACAATGAGCAGTTCTTC.

V and J are TRBV27 and TRBJ1-6; D call uncertain. Germline CDR1 MNHEY, CDR2 SMNVEV (reference sequence). V was pared by 6 bases and J by 5 bases, with 11 bases between. The CDR3 covers 14 residues. Here the CDR3 reads CASSVRVDNSPLHF. CDR3 in DNA: TGTGCCAGCAGCGTCAGAGTTGATAATTCACCCCTCCACTTT.

This clonotype came up many times. This chain uses TRBV18 with TRBJ2-5; D unclear. There are 15 residues in the CDR3. Germline V gene data show CDR1 as KGHSH and CDR2 as LQKENI. Deletions cut 3 bases from V and 0 bases from J, with 11 bases between. The CDR3 sequence is CASSPDVTHQETQYF. The CDR3 nucleotides are TGTGCCAGCTCACCCGATGTCACTCACCAAGAGACCCAGTACTTC.

The table lists this clonotype with many counts. The gene calls are TRBV10-3 and TRBJ2-1; tentatively, D is TRBD2 (5 bases). Germline V lookup: CDR1 ENHRY, CDR2 SYGVKD. The CDR3 totals 15 residues. Trimming removed 7 bases from V and 0 bases from J, with 13 bases in between. In DNA, the CDR3 is TGTGCCATCACCAAGGACTCGCGCTCCTACAATGAGCAGTTCTTC. This sequence encodes CAITKDSRSYNEQFF.